One sample yielded the 12 T cell receptor beta chains listed below, sequenced in a study of blood T cell repertoires in COVID-19. Sequencing was performed with immunoSEQ multiplex PCR; in TCRdb, only in-frame clones are kept and a portion is missing. The table includes about 120,000 clones, over 65% detected once. The source material was peripheral blood. Receptors were obtained from a woman between 35 and 50 years old with acute or convalescent COVID-19.

This chain uses TRBV19 with TRBJ2-2, with TRBD2 matching over 10 bases. V shed 6 bases, J shed 4 bases, and the junction held 5 bases outside the gene matches. CDR1 and CDR2 (germline): LNHDA, SQIVND (reference sequence). The CDR3 covers 15 residues. Here the CDR3 reads CASRGLAGVTGELFF. DNA of the CDR3: TGTGCCAGTAGAGGGCTAGCGGGGGTCACCGGGGAGCTGTTTTTT.

The chain links TRBV5-4 to TRBJ2-1; 12 positions match TRBD2. Germline-derived CDR1 and CDR2 are SGHNT and YYREEE (reference sequence). V shed 1 base, J shed 7 bases, and the junction held 0 bases outside the gene matches. This CDR3 has 14 amino acids. In DNA, the CDR3 is TGTGCCAGCAGCTTGACTAGCGGGGGGAATGAGCAGTTCTTC. Translation gives CASSLTSGGNEQFF. Using reference TRBV5-4 and TRBJ2-1 for the parts outside the CDR3, the full variable domain is ETGVTQSPTHLIKTRGQQVTLRCSSQSGHNTVSWYQQALGQGPQFIFQYYREEENGRGNFPPRFSGLQFPNYSSELNVNALELDDSALYLCASSLTSGGNEQFFGPGTRLTVL.

This chain joins TRBV6-1 and TRBJ2-1, with D perhaps matching TRBD1 (7 bases). The V and J ends lost 3 bases and 7 bases respectively, with 19 bases between them. CDR1 is MNHNS, CDR2 SASEGT, per germline. The CDR3 has 16 amino acids. The CDR3 loop reads CASSDGGHRGMNEQFF. Written as DNA, the CDR3 is TGTGCCAGCAGTGACGGAGGGCACAGGGGCATGAATGAGCAGTTCTTC.

The rearrangement uses TRBV3-1 (or the pseudogene TRBV3-2) and TRBJ1-1; D gene unclear. This CDR3 is 14 amino acids long. V shed 4 bases and J shed 0 bases, with 9 bases lying between them. Germline V lookup: CDR1 LGHDT, CDR2 YNNKEL (reference sequence). The CDR3 DNA reads TGTGCCAGCAGCCCAGACACAATGAACACTGAAGCTTTCTTT. It encodes CASSPDTMNTEAFF.

This clone was recorded once. The chain has TRBV18 and TRBJ2-5, with D perhaps matching TRBD1 (5 bases). The CDR3 covers 13 residues. Germline CDR1 and CDR2: KGHSH and LQKENI. V shed 3 bases and J shed 9 bases, with 14 bases lying between them. The CDR3 bases are TGTGCCAGCTCACCCACGACAGAATCGCCCCAGTACTTC. Its protein is CASSPTTESPQYF.

The CDR3 reads CSVDDLGRGGTDTQYF. As DNA, the CDR3 is TGCAGCGTTGATGATCTGGGGCGGGGGGGCACAGATACGCAGTATTTT. The rearrangement uses TRBV29-1 and TRBJ2-3; 8 bases line up with TRBD2. The CDR3 is made up of 16 amino acids. Germline-derived CDR1 and CDR2 are SQVTM and ANQGSEA. V trimming: 3 bases; J trimming: 1 base; junction bases outside the gene matches: 9.

V is TRBV5-5 and J is TRBJ2-6; 7 bases are a match to TRBD2. Germline V gives CDR1 SGHKS, CDR2 YYEKEE (reference sequence). There are 18 residues in the CDR3. J was trimmed by 0 bases and V by 0 bases; bases with no gene match: 6. In DNA, the CDR3 is TGTGCCAGCAGCTTGGCAGGGCCGGGAGGCTCTGGGGCCAACGTCCTGACTTTC. Residues: CASSLAGPGGSGANVLTF. The entire variable domain, with the rest obtained from reference TRBV5-5 and TRBJ2-6, is as follows: DAGVTQSPTHLIKTRGQQVTLRCSPISGHKSVSWYQQVLGQGPQFIFQYYEKEERGRGNFPDRFSARQFPNYSSELNVNALLLGDSALYLCASSLAGPGGSGANVLTFGAGSRLTVL.

The J gene is TRBJ1-1, the V gene TRBV11-2; D possibly corresponds to TRBD1 (5 bases). The germline V gene has CDR1 SGHAT and CDR2 FQNNGV. This CDR3 has 15 residues. V shed 6 bases and J shed 1 base, with 15 bases lying between them. CDR3 region: CASRQVLGGNTEAFF. CDR3 coding DNA: TGTGCCAGCAGACAGGTCCTCGGCGGGAACACTGAAGCTTTCTTT. The entire variable domain, with the rest obtained from reference TRBV11-2 and TRBJ1-1, is as follows: EAGVAQSPRYKIIEKRQSVAFWCNPISGHATLYWYQQILGQGPKLLIQFQNNGVVDDSQLPKDRFSAERLKGVDSTLKIQPAKLEDSAVYLCASRQVLGGNTEAFFGQGTRLTVV.

The V call is TRBV6-1, the J call TRBJ1-2; D is ambiguous. From germline, CDR1 is MNHNS and CDR2 SASEGT. The CDR3 consists of 15 residues. V lost 3 bases and J lost 0, with 11 bases in between. CDR3 nucleotides: TGTGCCAGCAGTGAGATTACCGGGACTAACTATGGCTACACCTTC. It is translated as CASSEITGTNYGYTF.

This clone was counted a few times. This chain links TRBV3-1 (or the pseudogene TRBV3-2) with TRBJ2-7; 10 bases map to TRBD2. Germline CDR1 LGHDT, CDR2 YNNKEL (reference sequence). The CDR3 contains 14 residues. The V segment lost 5 bases and the J segment 6 bases; nucleotides outside the gene matches: 7. The CDR3 loop is CASSTTSGVSEQYF. The CDR3 DNA reads TGTGCCAGCAGCACTACTAGCGGGGTAAGCGAGCAGTACTTC.

The V call is TRBV2, the J call TRBJ1-3, with unresolved D. V lost 3 bases to trimming and J lost 0 bases, with 6 bases between them. The CDR3 contains 14 residues. Looked up from germline, CDR1 is SNHLY and CDR2 is FYNNEI. In DNA form, the CDR3 reads TGTGCCAGCAGTGATATACTCTCTGGAAACACCATATATTTT. Its translation: CASSDILSGNTIYF.

The chain carries TRBV15 and TRBJ1-4, with a possible D match to TRBD1 (5 bases). V was pared by 5 bases and J by 10 bases, with 8 bases between. Germline CDR1 is LNHNV and CDR2 is YYDKDF (reference sequence). This CDR3 comprises 11 residues. This CDR3 reads CATSFTGKLFF. The CDR3 nucleotides are TGTGCCACCAGCTTTACAGGAAAACTGTTTTTT.